The clone carrying this TCR beta chain was picked up a small number of times. Its antigen is not known. Using its own MiXCR run on the 5' RACE reads, TCRdb lists one record per CDR3 protein. The sample shows a few hundred thousand distinct CDR3 sequences, approximately 3.3% of them seen only once. The data originate from a study of T cells after yellow fever vaccination. Germline-derived CDR1 and CDR2 are MGHRA and YSYEKL. This CDR3 spans 16 amino acids. V was pared by 4 bases and J by 7 bases, with 22 bases between. Notes on the study in general: The secondary T-cell response peaked on day 5, not day 15, but was weaker.

This specimen consisted of CD4+ T cells sorted from PBMCs, obtained 10 days after the yellow fever booster vaccination. The receptor was isolated from a man aged 18 to 35 who received the YFV17D yellow fever vaccine. The gene calls are TRBV4-1 and TRBJ1-2; possibly TRBD1 for D (6 bases). CDR3 nucleotide sequence: TGCGCCAGCAGCCTAATACCGGACAGCACTTTGGGTGGCTACACCTTC. Its translation: CASSLIPDSTLGGYTF.